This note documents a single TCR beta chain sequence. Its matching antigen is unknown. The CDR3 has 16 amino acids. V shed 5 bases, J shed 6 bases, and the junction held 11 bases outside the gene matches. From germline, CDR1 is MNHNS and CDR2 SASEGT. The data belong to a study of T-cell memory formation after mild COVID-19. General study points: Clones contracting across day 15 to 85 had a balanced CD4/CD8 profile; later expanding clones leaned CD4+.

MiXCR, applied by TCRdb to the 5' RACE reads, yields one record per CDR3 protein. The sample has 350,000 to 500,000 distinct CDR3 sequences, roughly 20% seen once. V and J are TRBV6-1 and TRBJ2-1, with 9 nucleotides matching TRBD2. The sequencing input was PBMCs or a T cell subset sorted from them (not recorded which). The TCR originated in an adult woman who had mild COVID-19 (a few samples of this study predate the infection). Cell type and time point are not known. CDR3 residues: CASSPSGISPGNEQFF. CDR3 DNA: TGTGCCAGCAGTCCTAGCGGGATCTCCCCGGGCAATGAGCAGTTCTTC.